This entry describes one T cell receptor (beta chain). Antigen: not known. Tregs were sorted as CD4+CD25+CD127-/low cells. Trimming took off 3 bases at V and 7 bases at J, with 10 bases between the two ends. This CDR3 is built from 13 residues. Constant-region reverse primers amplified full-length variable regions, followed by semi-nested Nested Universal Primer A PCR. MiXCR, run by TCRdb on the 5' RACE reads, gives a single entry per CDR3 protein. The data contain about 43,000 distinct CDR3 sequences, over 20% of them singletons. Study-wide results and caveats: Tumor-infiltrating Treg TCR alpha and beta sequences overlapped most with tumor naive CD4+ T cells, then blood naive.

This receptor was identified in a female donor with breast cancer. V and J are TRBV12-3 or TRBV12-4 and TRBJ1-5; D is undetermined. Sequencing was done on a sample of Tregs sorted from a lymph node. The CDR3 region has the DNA TGTGCCAGCAGTTTCCGGCTTCGGCAGCCCCAGCATTTT. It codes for CASSFRLRQPQHF.